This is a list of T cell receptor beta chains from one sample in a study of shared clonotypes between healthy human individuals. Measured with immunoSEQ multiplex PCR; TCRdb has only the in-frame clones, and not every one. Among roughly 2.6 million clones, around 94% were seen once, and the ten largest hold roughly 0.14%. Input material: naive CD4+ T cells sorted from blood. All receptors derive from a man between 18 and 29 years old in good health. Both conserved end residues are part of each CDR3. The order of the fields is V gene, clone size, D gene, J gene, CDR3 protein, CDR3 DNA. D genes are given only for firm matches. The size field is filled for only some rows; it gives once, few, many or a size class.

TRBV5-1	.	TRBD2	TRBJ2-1	CASSLAGGSRESFF	TGCGCCAGCAGCTTGGCCGGCGGGAGTCGGGAGTCGTTCTTC
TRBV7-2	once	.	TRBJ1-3	CASSLVAASGNTIYF	TGTGCCAGCAGCTTAGTCGCGGCATCTGGAAACACCATATATTTT
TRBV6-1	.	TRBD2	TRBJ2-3	CASLSGEGVDTQYF	TGTGCCAGCCTTAGCGGGGAGGGGGTGGATACGCAGTATTTT
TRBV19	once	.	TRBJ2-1	CASSPSSYNEQFF	TGTGCCAGTAGTCCGTCCTCCTACAATGAGCAGTTCTTC
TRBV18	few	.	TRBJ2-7	CASSPGRYYEQYF	TGTGCCAGCTCACCGGGACGGTACTACGAGCAGTACTTC
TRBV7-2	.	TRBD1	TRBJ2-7	CASSWDRYSYEQYF	TGTGCCAGCAGCTGGGACAGGTACTCCTACGAGCAGTACTTC
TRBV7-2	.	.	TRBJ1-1	CASSLGGGAEAFF	TGTGCCAGCAGCTTAGGGGGTGGGGCTGAAGCTTTCTTT
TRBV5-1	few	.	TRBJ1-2	CASSLGTGNYGYTF	TGCGCCAGCAGCTTAGGGACTGGGAACTATGGCTACACCTTC
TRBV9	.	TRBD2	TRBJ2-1	CASSVELAIDNEQFF	TGTGCCAGCAGCGTAGAACTAGCGATCGACAATGAGCAGTTCTTC
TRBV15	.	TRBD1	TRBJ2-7	CATSRVQGAYEQYF	TGTGCCACCAGCAGGGTTCAGGGGGCCTACGAGCAGTACTTC
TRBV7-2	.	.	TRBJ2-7	CASSLVTAGTGTMYEQYF	TGTGCCAGCAGCTTAGTAACGGCGGGGACGGGCACGATGTACGAGCAGTACTTC
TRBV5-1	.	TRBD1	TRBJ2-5	CASSASGGNSETQYF	TGCGCCAGCAGCGCGTCAGGGGGCAACTCGGAGACCCAGTACTTC
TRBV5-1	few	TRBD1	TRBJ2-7	CASSLGQGGEQYF	TGCGCCAGCAGCTTAGGACAGGGAGGCGAGCAGTACTTC
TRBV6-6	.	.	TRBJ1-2	CASSYGQGRYYGYTF	TGTGCCAGCAGTTACGGGCAGGGCAGGTACTATGGCTACACCTTC
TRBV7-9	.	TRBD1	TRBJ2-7	CASSSFRDRDYEQYF	TGTGCCAGCAGCTCTTTCCGGGACAGGGATTACGAGCAGTACTTC
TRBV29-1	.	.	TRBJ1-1	CSHTLGVNTEAFF	TGCAGTCATACTTTAGGGGTGAACACTGAAGCTTTCTTT
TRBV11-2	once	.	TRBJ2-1	CASSSLENEQFF	TGTGCCAGCAGCTCCCTCGAAAATGAGCAGTTCTTC
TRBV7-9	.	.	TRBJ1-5	CASSLSGSSNQPQHF	TGTGCCAGCAGCTTAAGCGGTAGTAGCAATCAGCCCCAGCATTTT
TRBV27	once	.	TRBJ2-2	CASSLWPRGLNTGELFF	TGTGCCAGCAGTTTATGGCCGAGGGGACTGAACACCGGGGAGCTGTTTTTT
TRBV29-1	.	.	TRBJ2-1	CSVRTAREQFF	TGCAGCGTTCGGACCGCGCGGGAGCAGTTCTTC
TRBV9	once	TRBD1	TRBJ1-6	CASSPGTGGLSPLHF	TGTGCCAGCAGCCCTGGGACAGGCGGCCTTTCACCCCTCCACTTT
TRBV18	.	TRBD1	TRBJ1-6	CASSRQGENSPLHF	TGTGCCAGCTCACGACAGGGGGAGAATTCACCCCTCCACTTT
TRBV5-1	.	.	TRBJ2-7	CASSAAYEQYF	TGCGCCAGCAGCGCCGCCTACGAGCAGTACTTC
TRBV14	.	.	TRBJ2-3	CASSQDWADTQYF	TGTGCCAGCAGCCAAGATTGGGCAGATACGCAGTATTTT
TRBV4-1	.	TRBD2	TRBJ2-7	CARGNGGRSSSYEQYF	TGCGCCAGGGGTAATGGCGGGAGGTCGAGCTCCTACGAGCAGTACTTC
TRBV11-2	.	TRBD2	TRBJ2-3	CASSARLAGVRDTQYF	TGTGCCAGCAGCGCGCGACTAGCGGGAGTTAGGGATACGCAGTATTTT
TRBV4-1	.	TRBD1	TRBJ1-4	CASSQGDRGAEKLFF	TGCGCCAGCAGCCAGGGGGACAGGGGAGCTGAAAAACTGTTTTTT
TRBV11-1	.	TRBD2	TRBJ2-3	CASSRLAGESTDTQYF	TGTGCCAGCAGCCGCCTAGCGGGGGAAAGCACAGATACGCAGTATTTT
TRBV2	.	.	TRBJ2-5	CATAVLTHLNQYF	TGTGCCACCGCGGTATTGACCCACCTTAACCAGTACTTC
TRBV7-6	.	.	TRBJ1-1	CASSLDTNTEAFF	TGTGCCAGCAGCTTAGACACGAACACTGAAGCTTTCTTT
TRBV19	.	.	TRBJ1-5	CASSIDLKGLSNQPQHF	TGTGCCAGTAGTATAGATCTTAAGGGGCTTAGCAATCAGCCCCAGCATTTT
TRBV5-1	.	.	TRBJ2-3	CASSSNPSIIDTQYF	TGCGCCAGCAGCTCCAACCCCAGTATTATTGATACGCAGTATTTT
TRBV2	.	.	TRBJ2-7	CASSVGISYEQYF	TGTGCCAGCAGTGTCGGGATATCCTACGAGCAGTACTTC
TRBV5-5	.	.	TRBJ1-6	CASSLDSLFESPLHF	TGTGCCAGCAGTTTGGACTCTCTATTTGAATCACCCCTCCACTTT
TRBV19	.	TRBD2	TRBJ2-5	CASSINRLGGETQYF	TGTGCCAGTAGTATCAACAGACTCGGGGGGGAGACCCAGTACTTC
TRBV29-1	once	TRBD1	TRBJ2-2	CSVRDRANTGELFF	TGCAGCGTGCGAGACAGGGCGAACACCGGGGAGCTGTTTTTT
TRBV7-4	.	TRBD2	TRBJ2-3	CASSSPLAGETDTQYF	TGTGCCAGCAGCTCGCCACTAGCGGGAGAAACAGATACGCAGTATTTT
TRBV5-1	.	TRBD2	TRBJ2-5	CASSLVSSGSETQYF	TGCGCCAGCAGCTTGGTGTCTAGCGGGAGTGAGACCCAGTACTTC
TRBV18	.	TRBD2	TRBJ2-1	CASSPGTSGTYNEQFF	TGTGCCAGCTCACCCGGGACTAGCGGAACATACAATGAGCAGTTCTTC
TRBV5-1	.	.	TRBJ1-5	CASSLEGLSNQPQHF	TGCGCCAGCAGCTTGGAGGGTCTCAGCAATCAGCCCCAGCATTTT
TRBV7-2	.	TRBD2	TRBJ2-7	CASSPGPGRTSFYEQYF	TGTGCCAGCAGCCCCGGCCCCGGTCGGACTAGCTTTTACGAGCAGTACTTC
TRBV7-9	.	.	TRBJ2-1	CASSETGTWGEQFF	TGTGCCAGCAGTGAGACCGGGACATGGGGAGAGCAGTTCTTC
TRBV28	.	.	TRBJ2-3	CASSYLRGAGTDTQYF	TGTGCCAGCAGTTATCTTCGGGGGGCCGGCACAGATACGCAGTATTTT